The clone carrying this TCR beta chain was picked up many times. Its target is not known. The entry originates in a study of neurological immune-mediated disorders. Study-level points and caveats: None of the CDR3 amino acid sequences in expanded clones turned up in more than one subject, which points to private repertoires in all groups.

TCRdb passed the 5' RACE reads through MiXCR, listing each CDR3 protein once. The sample consists of some 60,000 distinct CDR3 sequences, over 2% of them appearing once. The CDR3 is 15 residues long. Germline V lookup: CDR1 LGHDT, CDR2 YNNKEL (reference sequence). V lost 3 bases and J lost 5, with 13 bases in between. This receptor was taken from a man aged 45-60 years with multiple sclerosis. The sequencing input was PBMCs. The J gene is TRBJ2-2, the V gene TRBV3-1, with a tentative D call TRBD1 (5 bases). The CDR3 is CASSHRQGRTGELFF. The CDR3 DNA sequence: TGTGCCAGCAGCCACAGGCAGGGAAGGACCGGGGAGCTGTTTTTT.